The T cell receptor beta chain described here comes from a study of cytomegalovirus exposure and HLA in healthy donors. As for the study in general: T cells numbering about 179 million yielded around 120 million unique TCR beta sequences in an earlier analysis.

The CDR3 consists of 9 residues. In germline, CDR1 is MDHEN, CDR2 SYDVKM. V dropped 10 bases and J dropped 5 bases, with 6 bases sitting between them. Study-wide results and caveats: The study flagged roughly 150 TCR beta chains as cytomegalovirus-associated. Earlier analysis looked at TCR beta V segments, and most were productive about 87% or about 30% of the time.

PCR amplification relied on 60 Vbeta primers (plus 13 Jbeta primers). Repertoires were generated with immunoSEQ multiplex PCR, while TCRdb's copy carries only in-frame clones and drops some. The sample lists fewer than 150,000 clones, 75% occurring once. On this clone: Its specificity is unknown.

The sequenced material came from PBMCs. V gene TRBV28 combines with J gene TRBJ2-7; D uncertain. This TCR was sampled from a man aged 25-45 years in good health and CMV-seronegative. In DNA form, the CDR3 reads TGTGCCACAGGAAACGAGCAGTACTTC. This sequence encodes CATGNEQYF. The full variable domain, its missing parts supplied by reference TRBV28 and TRBJ2-7, is DVKVTQSSRYLVKRTGEKVFLECVQDMDHENMFWYRQDPGLGLRLIYFSYDVKMKEKGDIPEGYSVSREKKERFSLILESASTNQTSMYLCATGNEQYFGPGTRLTVT.